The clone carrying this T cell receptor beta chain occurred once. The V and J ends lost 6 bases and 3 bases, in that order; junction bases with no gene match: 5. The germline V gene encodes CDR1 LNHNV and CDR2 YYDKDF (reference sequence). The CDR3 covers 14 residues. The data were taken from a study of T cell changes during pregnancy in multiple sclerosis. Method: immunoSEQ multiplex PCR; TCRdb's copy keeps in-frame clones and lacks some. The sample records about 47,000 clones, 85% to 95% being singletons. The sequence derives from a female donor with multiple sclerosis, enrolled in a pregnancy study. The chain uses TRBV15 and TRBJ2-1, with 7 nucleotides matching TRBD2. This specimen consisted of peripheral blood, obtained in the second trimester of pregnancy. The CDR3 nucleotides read TGTGCCACCAGTGGGCCTAGCGGCTACAATGAGCAGTTCTTC. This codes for CATSGPSGYNEQFF.